This T cell receptor beta chain was recorded in a study of blood T cell repertoires in COVID-19. The data were produced by immunoSEQ multiplex PCR, yet TCRdb's version contains in-frame clones alone and is incomplete. Among 390,000 or so clones listed, around 83% were seen once. In assigning cohorts, the study relied on participant-reported clinical history. The CDR3 is made up of 15 amino acids. V lost 0 bases to trimming and J lost 1 base, with 7 bases between them. Germline-derived CDR1 and CDR2 are SEHNR and FQNEAQ (reference sequence). V gene TRBV7-9 combines with J gene TRBJ1-5; D gene unclear. What was sequenced was PBMCs or T cells enriched from blood (not recorded which). The TCR originated in a woman aged 45-59 years who had recovered from COVID-19. CDR3 sequence (DNA): TGTGCCAGCAGCTTAGCGGGCCCAAGCAATCAGCCCCAGCATTTT. Its protein product is CASSLAGPSNQPQHF.